The entry below describes one TCR beta chain. Its antigen remains unidentified. This sample was taken from a study of shared clonotypes between healthy human individuals. Study summary: The study used three CD4 naive, three CD4 memory, two CD8 naive and one CD8 memory plate per donor. Study findings and constraints: When naive CD4 clonotypes were compared across a handful of donors, 4% to 6.5% were shared. Memory subsets generally showed lower estimated richness than naive subsets.

The ends lost 2 bases at V and 5 bases at J; junction bases unmatched: 3. Germline lookup yields CDR1 SGDLS and CDR2 YYNGEE. The CDR3 consists of 14 residues. Investigators divided CD4+ cells into CD45RA+ naive and CD45RA-negative memory subsets. TCRdb's table, derived via immunoSEQ multiplex PCR, lists solely in-frame clones and lacks some. This sample has about 2.4 million clones, with approximately 93% found just once. This chain links TRBV9 with TRBJ2-5; 10 nucleotides align to TRBD1. The sequencing sample was made of naive CD4+ T cells from PBMCs. Subset indicated: CD45RA+ positively selected. The source of this sequence is a man younger than 35 in good health. Some clones in this sample may be carry-over from other donors' samples. Here the CDR3 reads CASSVDRGSETQYF. DNA of the CDR3: TGTGCCAGCAGCGTGGACAGGGGGAGTGAGACCCAGTACTTC.